This TCR beta chain was identified in a study of blood T cell repertoires in COVID-19 (dated by TCRdb to between 2020 and 2021). Concerning the study at large: The collaborator samples originated in the United States, Italy and Spain and spanned the acute and convalescent phases of COVID-19. A de-identified subject ID, COVID-19 status, age in years and sex were almost always included in the sample metadata. Samples were obtained from the ongoing ImmuneRACE study (first 160 participants) and from some 1,200 subjects provided by 6 global collaborators. The material from the prospective study consisted of cDNA or gDNA derived from T cells, B-cell-depleted T cells, or PBMCs. Deeply sampled blood TCRbeta repertoires from subjects exposed to, actively infected with, or recovered from COVID-19 were included in the dataset. HLA class I and class II types, where available, came from metadata supplied by the sample provider rather than from assay-based typing. The repertoires were released in a freely available public database intended as a resource for research on the immune response to SARS-CoV-2.

In the prospective study, participants were roughly 18 to 89 years old, resided in about 25 geographic areas of the United States, and were enrolled through a virtual design. Cohort assignment in the prospective study relied on participant-reported clinical history from a screening survey and a study questionnaire. Recovered participants in ImmuneRACE Cohort 3 were defined by two consecutive negative NP/OP PCR tests, clearance by a healthcare professional, or resolution of symptoms. In the prospective study, mobile phlebotomists collected whole blood, serum and a nasopharyngeal or oropharyngeal swab from each participant. Over an approximately 2-month period, participants in the prospective study had the option of providing additional blood draws and questionnaires. Before DNA extraction, blood samples from the prospective study were shipped at room temperature or frozen. General findings and caveats noted by the study authors: The amount of clinical and demographic metadata varied by source and participant and was provided uncurated.

TCRbeta CDR3 regions were amplified from genomic DNA by means of the immunoSEQ Assay, a bias-controlled multiplex PCR. The source study handled its data this way. Within the assay, amplification of reference gene primers was used to estimate how many nucleated cells each sample contained. To quantify the absolute abundance of each unique TCRbeta CDR3 rearrangement, sequence reads were collapsed and filtered. For each sample, productive Simpson clonality was calculated as the square root of Simpson's diversity index across productive rearrangements. TCRdb took over this immuneACCESS table, retaining in-frame rearrangements with V and J assigned. Such tables are incomplete; in checked studies, under half of the missing clones stem from an unresolved V gene, and the remainder is unexplained. The D gene and trimming were derived from the DNA, and the V and J assignments and clone size from that table. This sample is represented by around 160,000 clones; around 79% of them were singletons. 11% of the sample is in the top ten clones.

Comment on this clone: This clone's antigen is unknown. Per-base quality was not reported, and no clone a single base away is much larger than it.

The TCR sequence derives from a man aged 50-59 years who had recovered from COVID-19. Sequenced input: PBMCs or T cells enriched from blood (not recorded which).

The DNA reads as follows: TGTGCCACCAGTGACTCCGGACTAGCGGGGGGCACAGATACGCAGTATTTT. It codes for CATSDSGLAGGTDTQYF. The sequence joins TRBV24-1 to TRBJ2-3, and 13 junctional nucleotides match TRBD2. V trim: 4 bases; J trim: 1 base; unmatched bases: 4. CDR1 and CDR2 are drawn from the germline V gene: KGHDR, SFDVKD. The CDR3 numbers 17 residues from cysteine through phenylalanine. The CDR3 DNA has 51 bases and is translated from base 1.